The clone carrying this TCR beta chain was picked up a small number of times. These data originate in a study of blood T cell repertoires in COVID-19. Per the authors' pipeline: Reference gene primers were amplified, and this amplification served to estimate nucleated cell counts. The protocol was immunoSEQ multiplex PCR, while the TCRdb copy is restricted to in-frame clones and leaves out a portion. That table supplies the V and J calls and clone size; D and trimming were determined from the DNA. Found here are more than 150,000 clones, about 86% of them singletons; the top ten hold less than 25%. This CDR3 contains 15 residues. V dropped 0 bases and J dropped 1 base, with 9 bases sitting between them. The germline gives CDR1 MGHRA, CDR2 YSYEKL.

This TCR derives from a man aged 65-85 years with active or convalescent COVID-19. The sample consisted of peripheral blood. The chain joins TRBV4-1 to TRBJ1-1; no definite D call. The CDR3 region is CASSQESGRNTEAFF. The CDR3 nucleotides are TGCGCCAGCAGCCAAGAATCAGGTCGGAACACTGAAGCTTTCTTT.